This record covers a single T cell receptor beta chain. Its specificity is not known. The data were obtained in a study of beta chain features in type 1 diabetes. Study as a whole: Across every sample, 107,917,701 sorted cells were examined in total. Broader study findings: It was among patients, rather than healthy donors, that naive, central memory and Treg TCRB repertoires appeared more similar. Researchers report that Type 1 diabetes patients had moderately but significantly shorter TCRB CDR3s across all four CD4+ subsets. Reduced insertions and increased deletions marked VDJ junctions in type 1 diabetes patients.

The authors reverse transcribed all of the isolated RNA, so sequencing captured expressed TCRB transcripts. Profiled with immunoSEQ multiplex PCR; TCRdb holds only in-frame clones, not every one. The data show roughly 400,000 clones, approximately 15% seen once. Germline V gene sequence: CDR1 GTSNPN, CDR2 SVGIG (reference sequence). The CDR3 is made up of 14 amino acids. The V and J ends lost 3 bases and 8 bases respectively, with 17 bases between them. The chain employs TRBV30 and TRBJ2-1; D not resolved. Specimen: naive CD4+ T cells from blood. The clonotype comes from a man aged 25-45 years in good health. CDR3 coding DNA: TGTGCCTGGAGGCTACTCCGATCCGGCGATGAGCAGTTCTTC. This encodes CAWRLLRSGDEQFF.